This paragraph covers one T cell receptor (beta chain) sequence. The source of the sample is a study of identical twins. TCRdb passed the 5' RACE reads through MiXCR, listing each CDR3 protein once. The table includes approximately 530,000 distinct CDR3 sequences, more than 20% detected once. Germline CDR1 reads MNHEY; CDR2 reads SVGAGI. The CDR3 contains 15 residues. V was clipped by 2 bases and J by 2 bases; unmatched bases: 4. This sample also belongs to another study, concerning yellow fever vaccine responses in identical twins.

This clonotype was sampled from a woman between 18 and 29 years old in good health. Sequencing input: CD4+ T cells sorted from blood. V usage is TRBV6-5 and J usage is TRBJ2-3; the match to TRBD1 covers 7 bases. The CDR3 sequence: CASSYLTGSTDTQYF. The CDR3, as DNA: TGTGCCAGCAGTTACCTGACAGGGTCCACAGATACGCAGTATTTT.